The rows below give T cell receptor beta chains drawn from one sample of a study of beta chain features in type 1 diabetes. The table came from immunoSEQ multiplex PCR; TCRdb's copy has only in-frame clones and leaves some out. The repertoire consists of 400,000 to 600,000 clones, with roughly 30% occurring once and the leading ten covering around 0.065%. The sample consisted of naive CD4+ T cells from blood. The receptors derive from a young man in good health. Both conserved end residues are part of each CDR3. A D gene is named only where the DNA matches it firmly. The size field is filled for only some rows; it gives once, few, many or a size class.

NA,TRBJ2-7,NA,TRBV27,CASSFSGFYEQYF,TGTGCCAGCAGTTTTTCCGGGTTTTACGAGCAGTACTTC
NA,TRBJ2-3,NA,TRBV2,CASSVVWGTDTQYF,TGTGCCAGCAGCGTAGTGTGGGGTACTGATACGCAGTATTTT
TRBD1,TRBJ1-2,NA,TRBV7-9,CASSLVDKGASGYTF,TGTGCCAGCAGCTTAGTCGACAAGGGGGCGTCCGGCTACACCTTC
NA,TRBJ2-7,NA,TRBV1,CTSSQLSSGSYEQYF,TGCACCAGCAGCCAACTGTCTAGCGGTTCCTACGAGCAGTACTTC
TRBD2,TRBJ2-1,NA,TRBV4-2,CASSQGLAGTYNEQFF,TGTGCCAGCAGCCAAGGGCTAGCGGGTACCTACAATGAGCAGTTCTTC
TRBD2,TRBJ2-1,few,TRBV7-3,CASSLGTSGYNEQFF,TGTGCCAGCAGCTTAGGAACTAGCGGATACAATGAGCAGTTCTTC
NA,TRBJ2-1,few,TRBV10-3,CAISAASGGYNEQFF,TGTGCCATCAGTGCGGCCTCGGGTGGCTACAATGAGCAGTTCTTC
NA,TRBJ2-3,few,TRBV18,CASSRSTDTQYF,TGTGCCAGCTCACGGAGCACAGATACGCAGTATTTT
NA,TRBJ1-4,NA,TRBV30,CAWSGAARAIDEKLFF,TGTGCCTGGAGTGGGGCAGCCCGCGCTATAGATGAAAAACTGTTTTTT
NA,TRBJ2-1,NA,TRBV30,CAWTRREERFF,TGTGCCTGGACCCGCCGCGAGGAGCGGTTCTTC
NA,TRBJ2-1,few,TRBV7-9,CATSTSSYNEQFF,TGTGCCACTTCGACTAGTTCCTACAATGAGCAGTTCTTC
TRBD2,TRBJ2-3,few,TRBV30,CARAGVAPDTQYF,TGTGCCAGAGCGGGAGTGGCCCCAGATACGCAGTATTTT
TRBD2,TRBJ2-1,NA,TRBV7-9,CASRSSGSSYNEQFF,TGTGCCAGCCGGTCTAGCGGGAGCTCCTACAATGAGCAGTTCTTC
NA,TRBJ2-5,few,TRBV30,CAWSWTSGETQYF,TGTGCCTGGAGCTGGACCAGCGGTGAGACCCAGTACTTC
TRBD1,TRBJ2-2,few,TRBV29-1,CSVEATISDRSTGELFF,TGCAGCGTTGAAGCTACGATATCGGACAGGTCTACCGGGGAGCTGTTTTTT
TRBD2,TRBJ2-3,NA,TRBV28,CASSFFSGRLKGASTDTQYF,TGTGCCAGCAGTTTTTTTAGCGGGAGGCTAAAGGGAGCTAGCACAGATACGCAGTATTTT
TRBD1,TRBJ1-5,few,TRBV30,CAWSETGGRQPQHF,TGTGCCTGGAGTGAAACAGGGGGCAGACAGCCCCAGCATTTT
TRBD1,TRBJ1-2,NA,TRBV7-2,CASSPGQGRVYGYTF,TGTGCCAGCAGCCCCGGACAGGGAAGGGTCTATGGCTACACCTTC